One sample yielded the 31 T cell receptor beta chains listed below, sequenced in a study of blood T cell repertoires in COVID-19. The assay was immunoSEQ multiplex PCR, and TCRdb's table has in-frame clones only and misses some. The sample has under 250,000 clones, roughly 86% seen once. The source material was peripheral blood. The receptors come from a woman between 70 and 85 years old with active or convalescent COVID-19.

In this sample, this clone turned up once. The chain employs TRBV24-1 and TRBJ2-6; TRBD1 matches 11 bases. Germline V gene data show CDR1 as KGHDR and CDR2 as SFDVKD. The CDR3 has 15 residues. Germline trimming cut 10 bases from V and 2 bases from J; bases unmatched to any gene: 3. The CDR3 DNA reads as TGTGCCACTGGGACAGGGGGGGCTGGGGCCAACGTCCTGACTTTC. It yields the protein CATGTGGAGANVLTF.

The rearrangement uses TRBV6-5 and TRBJ2-1; TRBD2 matches 9 bases. After removal of 6 bases from V and 0 bases from J, the junction contained 3 bases not matched to a gene. Germline V gene data show CDR1 as MNHEY and CDR2 as SVGAGI. This CDR3 is built from 15 residues. The CDR3 DNA sequence: TGTGCCAGCAGCGCTAGCGGGGTCTCCTACAATGAGCAGTTCTTC. This encodes CASSASGVSYNEQFF.

The chain employs TRBV5-1 and TRBJ1-2, with TRBD1 matching over 9 bases. Per the germline V gene, CDR1 is SGHRS and CDR2 is YFSETQ. The CDR3 consists of 14 residues. V lost 0 bases, J lost 5 bases, and 2 bases stayed unmatched. The CDR3 loop is CASSLGGQGYGYTF. CDR3 coding DNA: TGCGCCAGCAGCTTGGGGGGACAGGGTTATGGCTACACCTTC.

The J gene is TRBJ1-6, the V gene TRBV7-2; 7 bases line up with TRBD1. V shed 5 bases and J 9 bases; nucleotides not matched to a gene: 13. The germline CDR1 and CDR2 sequences are SGHTA and FQGNSA. The CDR3 has 16 amino acids. CDR3 amino acids: CASSQPNRRQGSPLHF. The DNA for the CDR3 is TGTGCCAGCAGCCAACCGAATCGGAGACAGGGTTCACCCCTCCACTTT.

In this sample, this clone turned up once. The J gene is TRBJ1-1, the V gene TRBV27; a weak D match, TRBD1 (6 bases). The V end lost 5 bases, the J end lost 6 bases, and 10 bases lay between the germline ends. Germline CDR1 and CDR2: MNHEY and SMNVEV (reference sequence). This CDR3 spans 12 amino acids. The CDR3 is CASSIQGSEAFF. The CDR3 DNA reads TGTGCCAGCAGTATTCAGGGGTCTGAAGCTTTCTTT.

On this clone: Other DNA sequences within the sample encode an identical CDR3. This rearrangement joins TRBV10-3 to TRBJ1-1; D gene ambiguous. Deletions cut 0 bases from V and 0 bases from J, with 8 bases between. The CDR3 is 15 residues long. Per the germline V gene, CDR1 is ENHRY and CDR2 is SYGVKD. This CDR3 is CAISESGQMNTEAFF. CDR3 DNA sequence: TGTGCCATCAGTGAGTCTGGCCAGATGAACACTGAAGCTTTCTTT.

The chain couples TRBV19 to TRBJ1-2, with TRBD1 as a possible D gene (5 bases). V gave up 5 bases and J gave up 4 bases, with 20 bases separating them. CDR3 length: 16 amino acids. Germline loops: CDR1 LNHDA, CDR2 SQIVND (reference sequence). CDR3 loop: CASSDWTGTAVYGYTF. CDR3 DNA: TGTGCCAGTAGTGATTGGACCGGGACTGCAGTCTATGGCTACACCTTC.

The chain recombines TRBV5-8 with TRBJ2-1, with 7 positions matching TRBD1. V was clipped by 2 bases and J by 10 bases; unmatched bases: 18. Per the germline V gene, CDR1 is SGHTS and CDR2 is YDEGEE. This CDR3 region has 17 residues. CDR3: CASSFTGADIILREQFF. The DNA for the CDR3 is TGTGCCAGCAGCTTTACAGGGGCCGATATCATTTTACGGGAGCAGTTCTTC.

In regard to this clone: Additional DNA sequences in this sample encode the identical CDR3. This chain links TRBV6-5 with TRBJ2-7; D possibly corresponds to TRBD2 (6 bases). The CDR3 totals 14 residues. The germline CDR1 and CDR2 sequences are MNHEY and SVGAGI. Trimming cost V 2 bases and J 4 bases, with 12 bases left between them. CDR3 in amino acids: CASSYGISGYEQYF. CDR3 in DNA: TGTGCCAGCAGTTACGGGATCAGCGGGTACGAGCAGTACTTC.

The gene calls are TRBV6-9 and TRBJ1-2, with unresolved D. From germline, CDR1 is MNHGY and CDR2 SVAAGI. V lost 4 bases and J 1 base, leaving 13 bases between the germline ends. The CDR3 totals 15 residues. The CDR3 reads CASSSEVVFNYGYTF. The CDR3 DNA sequence: TGTGCCAGCAGTTCTGAGGTCGTGTTTAACTATGGCTACACCTTC.

This clone was counted between two and nine times. The J gene is TRBJ2-3, the V gene TRBV5-1; 10 nucleotides line up with TRBD1. Germline assignment: CDR1 SGHRS and CDR2 YFSETQ. The junction had 10 bases not matched to a gene; V was cut back by 4 bases and J by 5 bases. This CDR3 region has 16 residues. CDR3 nucleotide sequence: TGCGCCAGCAGCCTAACTGGACAGGGGGTTCGAGATACGCAGTATTTT. Amino acids: CASSLTGQGVRDTQYF.

The chain has TRBV10-3 and TRBJ1-3; a possible D gene is TRBD1 (6 bases). The V end was cut by 11 bases, the J end by 4 bases, with 15 bases between. The length of the CDR3 is 13 residues. In germline, CDR1 is ENHRY, CDR2 SYGVKD. CDR3 nucleotides: TGTGCCTCTGGGGGCAGTCAGGGAAACACCATATATTTT. Residues: CASGGSQGNTIYF.

This CDR3 reads CASSRGQSEQYF. The CDR3 region has the DNA TGTGCCAGCAGCCGCGGACAGAGCGAGCAGTACTTC. The chain is built from TRBV6-5 and TRBJ2-7, with TRBD1 as a possible D gene (6 bases). The CDR3 totals 12 residues. Germline V gene data show CDR1 as MNHEY and CDR2 as SVGAGI. V lost 6 bases, J lost 6 bases, and 12 bases lay in between.

This rearrangement joins TRBV24-1 to TRBJ2-3; D might be TRBD2 (5 bases). This CDR3 region has 12 residues. With 5 bases removed from V and 9 bases from J, the gap between germline ends came to 11 bases. Germline values: CDR1 KGHDR, CDR2 SFDVKD. CDR3 sequence: CATSVLGATQYF. The CDR3 coding sequence is TGTGCCACCAGTGTATTGGGAGCCACGCAGTATTTT.

The genes are TRBV7-2 and TRBJ2-7, with D hard to call. The CDR3 consists of 12 residues. The germline V and J ends were trimmed by 3 bases and 4 bases, with 7 bases remaining between them. The germline CDR1 and CDR2 sequences are SGHTA and FQGNSA. As DNA, the CDR3 is TGTGCCAGCAGCTTCCTAGAGTACGAGCAGTACTTC. Its protein product is CASSFLEYEQYF.

The rearrangement joins TRBV11-2 to TRBJ2-3; TRBD2 agrees at 11 bases. This CDR3 region has 16 residues. Germline CDR1 and CDR2: SGHAT and FQNNGV. V trimming: 5 bases; J trimming: 2 bases; junction bases outside the gene matches: 6. In DNA form, the CDR3 reads TGTGCCAGCAGCATTCTAGCGGGGGGCTTCACAGATACGCAGTATTTT. Protein: CASSILAGGFTDTQYF.

The chain is built from TRBV2 and TRBJ2-7, with a weak D call TRBD1 (7 bases). Trimming took 6 bases from V and 10 from J, leaving 31 bases between them. The CDR3 is 17 amino acids. In germline, CDR1 is SNHLY, CDR2 FYNNEI. The CDR3 region has the DNA TGTGCCAGCAGCCCCCAGGGCTGGGCCCTACAGGGGCGGGAACAGTACTTC. Encoded protein: CASSPQGWALQGREQYF.

The V call is TRBV5-8, the J call TRBJ1-2; no firm D call. Germline values: CDR1 SGHTS, CDR2 YDEGEE. The germline V and J ends were trimmed by 5 bases and 7 bases, with 15 bases remaining between them. The CDR3 contains 13 residues. CDR3 in amino acids: CASSQGGFGGYTF. The DNA of the CDR3 is TGTGCCAGCAGTCAAGGAGGGTTCGGTGGCTACACCTTC.

The chain has TRBV2 and TRBJ2-3; tentatively, D is TRBD1 (6 bases). This CDR3 region has 13 residues. Per germline, CDR1 SNHLY and CDR2 FYNNEI. The V end lost 8 bases, the J end lost 1 base, and 10 bases lay between the germline ends. CDR3 sequence reads: CASGGGRTDTQYF. DNA of the CDR3: TGTGCCAGCGGGGGCGGCCGCACAGATACGCAGTATTTT.

A single count supports this clone. The V call is TRBV18, the J call TRBJ2-7, with 8 nucleotides matching TRBD1. This CDR3 has 17 residues. With 1 base clipped from V and 5 bases from J, the junction kept 13 bases outside the gene matches. Germline V gives CDR1 KGHSH, CDR2 LQKENI. As DNA, the CDR3 is TGTGCCAGCTCACCACTGTACGTAGGACAGGGTTCTCACGAGCAGTACTTC. As protein: CASSPLYVGQGSHEQYF.

The rearrangement links TRBV6-1 to TRBJ1-5, with D perhaps matching TRBD1 (5 bases). Between the trimmed V and J ends, which lost 0 bases and 4 bases, there was a span of 10 bases. CDR1 is MNHNS and CDR2 is SASEGT in the germline V gene. The length of the CDR3 is 15 residues. In DNA form, the CDR3 reads TGTGCCAGCAGTGAAGCTTGGACAAAAAATCAGCCCCAGCATTTT. Its protein is CASSEAWTKNQPQHF.

In regard to this clone: The germline gene is not matched at one end of the junction; a read error may be the cause. This sequence joins TRBV20-1 and TRBJ2-5; 8 nucleotides line up with TRBD2. Germline V CDR1 and CDR2: DFQATT, SNEGSKA (reference sequence). This CDR3 comprises 11 residues. The CDR3 here is CAGGGQETQYF. In DNA form, the CDR3 reads TGTGCCGGGGGGGGGCAAGAGACCCAGTACTTC.

The chain recombines TRBV5-1 with TRBJ1-4, with a weak D call TRBD1 (6 bases). The CDR3 extends over 16 amino acids. V gave up 0 bases and J gave up 1 base, with 10 bases separating them. CDR1 is SGHRS, CDR2 YFSETQ, per germline. This chain's CDR3 is CASSLGIQGTNEKLFF. CDR3 nucleotide sequence: TGCGCCAGCAGCTTGGGGATACAGGGAACTAATGAAAAACTGTTTTTT.

The V and J genes are TRBV2 and TRBJ1-1, with 10 bases fitting TRBD1. Germline trimming cut 10 bases from V and 4 bases from J; bases unmatched to any gene: 15. Germline V gene sequence: CDR1 SNHLY, CDR2 FYNNEI. The CDR3 covers 16 residues. Here the CDR3 reads CATRYGDRGLPTEAFF. CDR3 DNA sequence: TGTGCCACCCGGTATGGGGACAGGGGATTGCCCACTGAAGCTTTCTTT.

There are a few counts of this clone. The chain recombines TRBV3-1 (or the pseudogene TRBV3-2) with TRBJ1-1, with D maybe TRBD1 (5 bases). Per germline, CDR1 LGHDT and CDR2 YNNKEL (reference sequence). V gave up 2 bases and J gave up 4 bases, with 14 bases separating them. This CDR3 is built from 15 residues. The CDR3 DNA reads as TGTGCCAGCAGCCAAAAAACGGGGGGAAGCACTGAAGCTTTCTTT. Translated, it gives CASSQKTGGSTEAFF.

The rearrangement joins TRBV2 to TRBJ1-6; weak D call: TRBD1 (5 bases). Germline V gene lookup returns CDR1 SNHLY and CDR2 FYNNEI. Trimming cost V 6 bases and J 9 bases, with 9 bases left between them. The CDR3 runs 12 residues. CDR3 sequence (DNA): TGTGCCAGCAGACGGGGGGGTTCACCCCTCCACTTT. It is translated as CASRRGGSPLHF.

The chain couples TRBV30 to TRBJ1-1, with 7 bases matching TRBD1. Trimming at V came to 3 bases and at J to 3 bases, leaving 7 bases not matched to a gene. There are 14 residues in the CDR3. Germline loops: CDR1 GTSNPN, CDR2 SVGIG (reference sequence). CDR3: CAWRTGQLYTEAFF. For the CDR3, the DNA is TGTGCCTGGAGGACGGGACAGCTATACACTGAAGCTTTCTTT.

The chain recombines TRBV6-6 with TRBJ1-5, with 8 bases fitting TRBD1. Germline V gene data show CDR1 as MNHNY and CDR2 as SVGAGI (reference sequence). The CDR3 sequence is 16 residues long. The J segment lost 3 bases and the V segment lost 2 bases, leaving 6 bases of the junction unmatched. The CDR3 loop reads CASSYPTGASNQPQHF. The CDR3 DNA follows: TGTGCCAGCAGTTACCCGACAGGGGCCTCCAATCAGCCCCAGCATTTT.

This clone turned up a few times. V gene TRBV4-3 combines with J gene TRBJ1-2; D might be TRBD1 (5 bases). The V end was cut by 0 bases, the J end by 2 bases, with 10 bases between. The germline CDR1 and CDR2 sequences are LGHNA and YSLEER. The CDR3 is 15 amino acids. The DNA of the CDR3 is TGCGCCAGCAGCCAAGATCGGGGGGGAAACTATGGCTACACCTTC. Protein product: CASSQDRGGNYGYTF.

Here the CDR3 reads CASSLGRGKGYTF. The CDR3, as DNA: TGTGCCAGCAGTTTAGGCAGGGGGAAGGGCTACACCTTC. V gene TRBV27 combines with J gene TRBJ1-2; 7 bases align to TRBD1. Germline-derived CDR1 and CDR2 are MNHEY and SMNVEV (reference sequence). The trim removed 2 bases at V and 8 bases at J, leaving 5 bases unmatched. The CDR3 has 13 residues.

The V and J genes are TRBV19 and TRBJ1-5, with D possibly matching TRBD1 (5 bases). This CDR3 contains 15 residues. The germline V and J ends were trimmed by 7 bases and 3 bases, with 16 bases remaining between them. The germline gives CDR1 LNHDA, CDR2 SQIVND (reference sequence). The CDR3 loop is CASTGQSSFNQPQHF. In nucleotides, the CDR3 is TGTGCCAGTACAGGACAATCCTCTTTCAATCAGCCCCAGCATTTT.